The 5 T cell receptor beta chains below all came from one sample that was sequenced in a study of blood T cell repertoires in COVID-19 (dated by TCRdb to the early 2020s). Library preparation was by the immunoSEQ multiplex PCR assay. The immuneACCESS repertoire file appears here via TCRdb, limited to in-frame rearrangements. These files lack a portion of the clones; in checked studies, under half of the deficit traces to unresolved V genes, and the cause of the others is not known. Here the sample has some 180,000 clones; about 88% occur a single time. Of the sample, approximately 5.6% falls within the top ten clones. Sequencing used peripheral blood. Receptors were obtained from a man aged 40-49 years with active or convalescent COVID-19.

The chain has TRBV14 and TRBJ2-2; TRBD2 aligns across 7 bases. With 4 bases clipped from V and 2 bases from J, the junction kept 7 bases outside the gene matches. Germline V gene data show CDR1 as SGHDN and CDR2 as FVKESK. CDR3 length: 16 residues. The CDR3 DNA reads TGTGCCAGCAGCCTCGTCGGACTAGTCAACACCGGGGAGCTGTTTTTT. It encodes CASSLVGLVNTGELFF.

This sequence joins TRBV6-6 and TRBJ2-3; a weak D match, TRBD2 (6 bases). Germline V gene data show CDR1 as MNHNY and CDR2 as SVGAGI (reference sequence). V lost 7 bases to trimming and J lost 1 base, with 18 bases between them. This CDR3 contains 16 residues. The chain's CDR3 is CASTRDSLQGTDTQYF. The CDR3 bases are TGTGCCAGCACGCGGGACTCACTACAAGGCACAGATACGCAGTATTTT.

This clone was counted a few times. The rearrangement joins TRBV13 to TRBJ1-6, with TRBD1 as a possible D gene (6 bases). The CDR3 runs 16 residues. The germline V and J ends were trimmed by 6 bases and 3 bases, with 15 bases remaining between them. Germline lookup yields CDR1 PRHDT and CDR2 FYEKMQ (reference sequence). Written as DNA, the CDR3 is TGTGCCAGCAGTTATCAACAGGGAAACTATAATTCACCCCTCCACTTT. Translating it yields CASSYQQGNYNSPLHF.

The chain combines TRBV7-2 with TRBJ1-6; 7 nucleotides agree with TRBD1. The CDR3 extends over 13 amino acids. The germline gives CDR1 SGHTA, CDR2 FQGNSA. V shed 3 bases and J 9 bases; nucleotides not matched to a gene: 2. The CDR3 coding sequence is TGTGCCAGCAGCTTCCCAGGGGGTTCACCCCTCCACTTT. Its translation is CASSFPGGSPLHF.

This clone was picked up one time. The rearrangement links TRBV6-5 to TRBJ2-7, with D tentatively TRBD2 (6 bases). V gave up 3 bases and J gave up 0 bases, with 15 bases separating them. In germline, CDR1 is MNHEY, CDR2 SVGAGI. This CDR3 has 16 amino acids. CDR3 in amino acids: CASSYASGSSSYEQYF. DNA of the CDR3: TGTGCCAGCAGTTATGCAAGCGGGTCTAGCTCCTACGAGCAGTACTTC.